The 25 T cell receptor beta chains listed next were all sequenced from one sample in a study of somatic mutations in cytotoxic T cells in rheumatoid arthritis listed by TCRdb under 2017. Receptor libraries were prepared by the immunoSEQ multiplex PCR assay. TCRdb holds this immuneACCESS table with in-frame rearrangements only. Some clones are missing; in checked studies, unresolved V genes explain under half, and the rest has no known cause. In this sample the table shows roughly 9,800 clones, just over 90% of which occur a single time. Approximately 13% of the sample is held by the ten biggest clonotypes. Sequenced input: CD8+ T cells sorted from blood. All receptors derive from a woman between 18 and 29 years old with rheumatoid arthritis.

The chain has TRBV2 and TRBJ2-2; a possible D gene is TRBD2 (6 bases). V was shortened by 5 bases and J by 2 bases, with 18 bases between the two germline ends. The CDR3 sequence is 17 residues long. Per germline, CDR1 SNHLY and CDR2 FYNNEI. CDR3 DNA: TGTGCCAGCAGTAGAATACCCGGACTACAAAACACCGGGGAGCTGTTTTTT. Its translation: CASSRIPGLQNTGELFF. Filled out from reference TRBV2 and TRBJ2-2, the complete variable domain reads EPEVTQTPSHQVTQMGQEVILRCVPISNHLYFYWYRQILGQKVEFLVSFYNNEISEKSEIFDDQFSVERPDGSNFTLKIRSTKLEDSAMYFCASSRIPGLQNTGELFFGEGSRLTVL.

CDR3 bases: TGTGCCAGCAGTTGGACAGGCTACGAGCAGTACTTC. Translation gives CASSWTGYEQYF. V is TRBV28 and J is TRBJ2-7; 7 nucleotides match TRBD1. The germline CDR1 and CDR2 sequences are MDHEN and SYDVKM. The V and J ends lost 4 bases and 3 bases, in that order; junction bases with no gene match: 0. The CDR3 extends over 12 amino acids.

The V call is TRBV7-9, the J call TRBJ1-4, with a tentative D call TRBD1 (5 bases). Germline CDR1 reads SEHNR; CDR2 reads FQNEAQ (reference sequence). V gave up 4 bases and J gave up 1 base, with 13 bases separating them. This CDR3 region has 16 residues. CDR3: CASSSTDRLTNEKLFF. The CDR3 bases are TGTGCCAGCAGCTCCACTGACAGACTAACTAATGAAAAACTGTTTTTT.

This CDR3 is CASSEGTGIHEQYF. CDR3 coding DNA: TGTGCCAGCAGTGAAGGGACAGGGATCCACGAGCAGTACTTC. The chain carries TRBV6-1 and TRBJ2-7; 8 bases fit TRBD1. The trim removed 1 base at V and 5 bases at J, leaving 4 bases unmatched. Germline CDR1 is MNHNS and CDR2 is SASEGT. This CDR3 spans 14 amino acids.

This chain links TRBV13 with TRBJ1-2, with 7 bases lining up with TRBD1. The CDR3 is 15 amino acids. Germline lookup yields CDR1 PRHDT and CDR2 FYEKMQ (reference sequence). V was clipped by 5 bases and J by 7 bases; unmatched bases: 13. The CDR3 sequence is CASSTQNRGDGGYTF. The CDR3 nucleotides are TGTGCCAGCAGCACCCAAAACAGGGGCGACGGTGGCTACACCTTC.

The genes are TRBV9 and TRBJ2-7; 9 positions match TRBD1. Losses at the gene ends were 2 bases for V and 5 bases for J; bases not matched to a gene: 5. Germline CDR1 SGDLS, CDR2 YYNGEE. CDR3 size: 14 residues. CDR3 residues: CASSVRDRVNEQYF. The CDR3 coding sequence is TGTGCCAGCAGCGTCCGGGACAGGGTAAACGAGCAGTACTTC.

The chain employs TRBV7-9 and TRBJ1-4; 7 bases fit TRBD1. The V segment lost 3 bases and the J segment 3 bases; nucleotides outside the gene matches: 1. Germline CDR1 and CDR2: SEHNR and FQNEAQ (reference sequence). CDR3 length: 14 residues. CDR3 in DNA: TGTGCCAGCAGCTTGGGACAGTCTAATGAAAAACTGTTTTTT. Its translation is CASSLGQSNEKLFF.

The rearrangement uses TRBV6-1 and TRBJ1-5; 7 positions match TRBD1. The CDR3 is 15 residues long. The ends lost 2 bases at V and 2 bases at J; junction bases unmatched: 3. The germline CDR1 and CDR2 sequences are MNHNS and SASEGT. This CDR3 is CASSEPGQRNQPQHF. Written as DNA, the CDR3 is TGTGCCAGCAGTGAACCGGGACAGCGCAATCAGCCCCAGCATTTT.

The chain couples TRBV7-2 to TRBJ2-5, with 16 positions matching TRBD2. CDR1 is SGHTA, CDR2 FQGNSA, per germline. The ends lost 5 bases at V and 5 bases at J; junction bases unmatched: 11. CDR3 length: 18 amino acids. CDR3 coding DNA: TGTGCCAGCAGCCCAACGGGACTAGCGGGAGGGATGTGGGAGACCCAGTACTTC. This translates into CASSPTGLAGGMWETQYF. Supplemented by reference TRBV7-2 and TRBJ2-5, the full variable domain reads GAGVSQSPSNKVTEKGKDVELRCDPISGHTALYWYRQSLGQGLEFLIYFQGNSAPDKSGLPSDRFSAERTGGSVSTLTIQRTQQEDSAVYLCASSPTGLAGGMWETQYFGPGTRLLVL.

CDR3 DNA sequence: TGCGCCAGCAGCTCACCACAAAATGGCTACACCTTC. It yields the protein CASSSPQNGYTF. The rearrangement links TRBV5-1 to TRBJ1-2, with unresolved D. Germline V CDR1 and CDR2: SGHRS, YFSETQ. This CDR3 is built from 12 residues. Trimming stripped 3 bases from V and 6 bases from J, with 9 bases between. Using reference TRBV5-1 and TRBJ1-2 for the parts outside the CDR3, the full variable domain is KAGVTQTPRYLIKTRGQQVTLSCSPISGHRSVSWYQQTPGQGLQFLFEYFSETQRNKGNFPGRFSGRQFSNSRSEMNVSTLELGDSALYLCASSSPQNGYTFGSGTRLTVV.

The V and J genes are TRBV7-9 and TRBJ2-7, with a weak D call TRBD1 (7 bases). CDR3 size: 13 residues. Germline loops: CDR1 SEHNR, CDR2 FQNEAQ (reference sequence). The V end was cut by 2 bases, the J end by 4 bases, with 9 bases between. Here the CDR3 DNA reads TGTGCCAGCAGCTTATCAGGGGGGTACGAGCAGTACTTC. This codes for CASSLSGGYEQYF.

The chain combines TRBV15 with TRBJ1-3; D is perhaps TRBD1 (5 bases). V gave up 6 bases and J gave up 0 bases, with 12 bases separating them. CDR1 and CDR2 from the germline V gene are LNHNV and YYDKDF (reference sequence). CDR3 length: 15 residues. In DNA, the CDR3 is TGTGCCACCAGAGCTGACAGATACTCTGGAAACACCATATATTTT. This codes for CATRADRYSGNTIYF.

The rearrangement links TRBV30 to TRBJ1-1; the D gene is possibly TRBD1 (5 bases). The CDR3 is made up of 18 amino acids. Germline V gene data show CDR1 as GTSNPN and CDR2 as SVGIG (reference sequence). V lost 4 bases, J lost 5 bases, and 29 bases lay in between. Written as DNA, the CDR3 is TGTGCCTGGACCCGAGGTATTGTCGTAGGGGTGACTGGTACTGAAGCTTTCTTT. Its protein is CAWTRGIVVGVTGTEAFF.

This chain uses TRBV27 with TRBJ2-1; 13 positions match TRBD2. Germline lookup yields CDR1 MNHEY and CDR2 SMNVEV (reference sequence). The length of the CDR3 is 14 residues. Trimming at V came to 5 bases and at J to 9 bases, leaving 4 bases not matched to a gene. CDR3 DNA: TGTGCCAGCAGTGGACTAGCGGGAGTCGGTGAGCAGTTCTTC. Its protein product is CASSGLAGVGEQFF.

The chain is built from TRBV7-9 and TRBJ2-5; 13 nucleotides match TRBD2. The V segment lost 4 bases and the J segment 5 bases; nucleotides outside the gene matches: 7. This CDR3 comprises 16 residues. The V gene's germline CDR1 is SEHNR and CDR2 FQNEAQ (reference sequence). The CDR3 reads CASSSTSGRARETQYF. The CDR3 nucleotides are TGTGCCAGCAGCTCTACTAGCGGGAGGGCCAGGGAGACCCAGTACTTC.

This clone was counted once. The chain links TRBV25-1 to TRBJ1-4; D unclear. Per germline, CDR1 MGHDK and CDR2 SYGVNS. Trimming cost V 7 bases and J 4 bases, with 7 bases left between them. The length of the CDR3 is 12 residues. CDR3 DNA: TGTGCCAGCACGAGTCTTAATGAAAAACTGTTTTTT. This encodes CASTSLNEKLFF.

V gene TRBV9 combines with J gene TRBJ2-2, with 11 bases lining up with TRBD2. The ends lost 3 bases at V and 3 bases at J; junction bases unmatched: 1. The CDR3 sequence is 15 residues long. Germline V gene lookup returns CDR1 SGDLS and CDR2 YYNGEE. The CDR3 nucleotides are TGTGCCAGCAGCGCTAGCGGGGGGTACACCGGGGAGCTGTTTTTT. It translates to CASSASGGYTGELFF.

This chain connects TRBV2 to TRBJ1-5; D call uncertain. Germline V gene sequence: CDR1 SNHLY, CDR2 FYNNEI. V lost 5 bases and J 0 bases, leaving 8 bases between the germline ends. This CDR3 comprises 14 residues. The DNA of the CDR3 is TGTGCCAGCAGTACAGATTTTAGCAATCAGCCCCAGCATTTT. Translating it yields CASSTDFSNQPQHF. Full variable domain (outside the CDR3, taken from reference TRBV2 and TRBJ1-5): EPEVTQTPSHQVTQMGQEVILRCVPISNHLYFYWYRQILGQKVEFLVSFYNNEISEKSEIFDDQFSVERPDGSNFTLKIRSTKLEDSAMYFCASSTDFSNQPQHFGDGTRLSIL.

CDR3 region: CASSYLLSETQYF. The CDR3 DNA reads TGTGCCAGCAGTTACCTTCTCTCAGAGACCCAGTACTTC. The chain has TRBV6-5 and TRBJ2-5; D unresolved. Between the trimmed V and J ends, which lost 2 bases and 4 bases, there was a span of 8 bases. In germline, CDR1 is MNHEY, CDR2 SVGAGI. The CDR3 is 13 amino acids.

This chain uses TRBV4-1 with TRBJ2-5, with D possibly matching TRBD1 (5 bases). This CDR3 spans 15 amino acids. Trimming stripped 0 bases from V and 5 bases from J, with 13 bases between. The germline V gene encodes CDR1 MGHRA and CDR2 YSYEKL. The CDR3 coding sequence is TGCGCCAGCAGCCAAGATGGGGCGGTGGGGGAGACCCAGTACTTC. Amino acids: CASSQDGAVGETQYF.

CDR3 in DNA: TGTGCCAGCAGCTCCGGACTAGCGGGGGCTTATGAGCAGTTCTTC. Encoded protein: CASSSGLAGAYEQFF. The rearrangement links TRBV11-2 to TRBJ2-1; 13 bases fit TRBD2. Losses at the gene ends were 4 bases for V and 8 bases for J; bases not matched to a gene: 5. The CDR3 totals 15 residues. Looked up from germline, CDR1 is SGHAT and CDR2 is FQNNGV.

The count of this clone is one. The CDR3 nucleotides read TGCGCCAGCAGTCCGCGTCCCACAGATACGCAGTATTTT. It encodes CASSPRPTDTQYF. V usage is TRBV23-1 and J usage is TRBJ2-3; D not certain. TRBV23-1 is flagged as an ORF with uncertain function. V was shortened by 4 bases and J by 2 bases, with 7 bases between the two germline ends. CDR3 size: 13 residues.

The rearrangement joins TRBV2 to TRBJ2-5; 8 bases match TRBD1. The last part of the DNA fits TRBJ2-7 better; the J call may be wrong. Germline lookup yields CDR1 SNHLY and CDR2 FYNNEI. CDR3 length equals 14 residues. CDR3 bases: TGTGCCAGCAGTGTTACAGGGGGAACCTACGAGCAGTACTTC. Translation gives CASSVTGGTYEQYF.

This clone appeared a single time. The V call is TRBV4-2, the J call TRBJ2-1; TRBD2 might be the D (6 bases). The germline V gene has CDR1 LGHNA and CDR2 YNFKEQ. The length of the CDR3 is 12 residues. V lost 5 bases, J lost 6 bases, and 8 bases lay in between. CDR3 sequence: CASSVGGNEQFF. The DNA of the CDR3 is TGTGCCAGCAGCGTGGGAGGCAATGAGCAGTTCTTC.

The rearrangement links TRBV27 to TRBJ1-1, with D hard to call. V lost 3 bases and J 4 bases, leaving 9 bases between the germline ends. The germline gives CDR1 MNHEY, CDR2 SMNVEV (reference sequence). The CDR3 extends over 13 amino acids. Here the CDR3 reads CASSFGISTEAFF. The CDR3 DNA sequence: TGTGCCAGCAGTTTCGGGATCAGCACTGAAGCTTTCTTT.